One sample yielded the 8 T cell receptor beta chains listed below, sequenced in a study of tumor-infiltrating lymphocytes in primary liver carcinoma. Making TCR beta cDNA involved 400 to 600 ng total RNA and a constant-region primer. Three nested multiplex PCR rounds of slightly modified ARM-PCR generated TCR beta libraries. In the first two PCR rounds, TRBV1-TRBV30 forward primers were paired with a C-beta reverse primer, and each round lasted nine to ten cycles. TCRdb reprocessed the multiplex PCR reads with MiXCR, giving one entry per CDR3 protein. The repertoire holds 100,000 or so distinct CDR3 sequences, with around 80% as singletons. Unsorted bulk tissue of roughly 18-31 mg yielded co-extracted RNA and DNA. Sequenced: liver tumor tissue from sampling region 3. The sample's subset: tumor region T3, left-lateral pole. The receptors were sampled from a man aged 40-50 years with primary liver carcinoma and hepatitis B virus infection.

In regard to this clonotype: Germline is not matched at one junction end, which may reflect a read error. The gene calls are TRBV11-2 and TRBJ1-1, with D maybe TRBD1 (5 bases). The CDR3 length is 15 residues. The germline gives CDR1 SGHAT, CDR2 FQNNGV. CDR3 in amino acids: CASSFRQTLDTETFF. The DNA of the CDR3 is TGTGCCAGCAGCTTTAGACAGACATTAGACACTGAAACTTTCTTT.

About this clonotype itself: At one end, the junction sequence differs from germline, possibly due to a read error. The chain employs TRBV12-3 or TRBV12-4 and TRBJ1-2; D remains unclear. This CDR3 contains 13 residues. Written as DNA, the CDR3 is TGTGCCAGCAGTTTATGGCGGAGTGGGAGCTACGCCTTC. Translation gives CASSLWRSGSYAF.

V and J are TRBV7-2 and TRBJ2-3; D might be TRBD1 (6 bases). Germline lookup yields CDR1 SGHTA and CDR2 FQGNSA. Trimming cost V 4 bases and J 0 bases, with 14 bases left between them. CDR3 size: 16 residues. The CDR3 loop reads CASSSVRTGSTDTQYF. The CDR3 DNA reads as TGTGCCAGCAGCTCCGTCAGAACAGGGAGCACAGATACGCAGTATTTT.

With regard to this clonotype: A read error may account for a junction end that differs from germline. The chain uses TRBV6-5 and TRBJ2-7; no firm D call. CDR1 MNHEY and CDR2 SVGAGI come from the germline V gene. There are 11 residues in the CDR3. CDR3 in amino acids: CASSSGRVQCF. The DNA for the CDR3 is TGTGCCAGCAGTTCGGGTCGCGTACAGTGCTTC.

The chain joins TRBV6-2 or TRBV6-3 to TRBJ2-5; no reliable D call. Trimming took off 8 bases at V and 4 bases at J, with 8 bases between the two ends. From germline, CDR1 is MNHEY and CDR2 SVGEGT. The CDR3 length is 11 residues. The CDR3 nucleotides are TGTGCCAGCCATAAAGGAGAGACCCAGTACTTC. Its protein product is CASHKGETQYF.

Turning to this clonotype: The CDR3 ends on some other residue instead of the conserved phenylalanine or tryptophan, so this is likely a read error. The V gene is TRBV5-1, the J gene TRBJ2-1; D call uncertain. Per the germline V gene, CDR1 is SGHRS and CDR2 is YFSETQ. The CDR3 is 13 amino acids. Between the trimmed V and J ends, which lost 0 bases and 13 bases, there was a span of 14 bases. The CDR3 spells CASSLAGQIEQFI. CDR3 DNA: TGCGCCAGCAGCTTGGCCGGGCAGATCGAACAGTTCATC.

As concerns this clonotype: One junction end does not reproduce the germline sequence, and a read error may be involved. V gene TRBV4-1 combines with J gene TRBJ1-5, with D maybe TRBD1 (5 bases). The CDR3 is 15 residues long. Germline CDR1 is MGHRA and CDR2 is YSYEKL. The DNA for the CDR3 is TGTGCCAGCCGCCCCATAGAGGGGAGCAATCAGCCCCAGCATTTT. Translating it yields CASRPIEGSNQPQHF.

As concerns this clonotype: At one boundary the junction diverges from the germline segment, which might be a read error. V usage is TRBV5-1 and J usage is TRBJ2-6, with 8 bases that match TRBD2. This CDR3 comprises 17 residues. Looked up from germline, CDR1 is SGHRS and CDR2 is YFSETQ. CDR3 protein: CASSPREGNTGVNVLTF. CDR3 nucleotide sequence: TGCGCCAGCAGCCCCCGGGAGGGGAACACTGGGGTCAACGTCCTGACTTTC.